These 8 T cell receptor beta chains were sequenced from one sample in a study of Graves' ophthalmopathy and Graves' hyperthyroidism. RNA transcripts yielded amplified TCR beta CDR3 regions. HTBI primers served in a first-round RT-PCR, which a second-round multiplex PCR followed. TCRdb fed the multiplex PCR reads into MiXCR, producing one record per CDR3 protein. The data contain 500,000 to 600,000 distinct CDR3 sequences, about 35% of them singletons. Sequenced sample: peripheral blood or thyroid tissue (not recorded which). The receptors come from an adult man with Graves' hyperthyroidism.

This clonotype came up once. A junction end diverges from the germline sequence, so it may reflect a read error. CDR3 sequence: CASSIEGGRRTVAFF. In DNA, the CDR3 is TGTGCCAGTAGTATAGAGGGGGGGCGGCGGACTGTAGCTTTCTTT. The rearrangement links TRBV19 to TRBJ1-1, with D tentatively TRBD1 (6 bases). This CDR3 contains 15 residues. The germline V gene encodes CDR1 LNHDA and CDR2 SQIVND (reference sequence).

Points on this clonotype: This may stem from a read error, because a much larger clone lies one nucleotide away. The V gene is TRBV10-3, the J gene TRBJ1-3; no clear D. The germline V gene encodes CDR1 ENHRY and CDR2 SYGVKD. The CDR3 totals 12 residues. DNA for the CDR3: TGTGCCAGCAACAGATCTGGAAACACCATACATTTT. It yields the protein CASNRSGNTIHF.

Regarding this clonotype: One base away lies a much larger clone, so this may be a sequencing read error. J is TRBJ2-7 and V is TRBV7-9; TRBD2 agrees at 9 bases. CDR1 is SEHNR and CDR2 is FQNEAQ in the germline V gene (reference sequence). CDR3 length: 16 amino acids. CDR3 DNA sequence: TGCGCCAGCAGCCGGTTGACTAGCGGCTCTCCCTACGAGCAGTACTTC. Encoded protein: CASSRLTSGSPYEQYF.

The gene calls are TRBV20-1 and TRBJ2-3; D is unclear. The germline CDR1 and CDR2 sequences are DFQATT and SNEGSKA (reference sequence). Trimming removed 5 bases from V and 8 bases from J, with 8 bases in between. The CDR3 contains 10 residues. CDR3 sequence (DNA): TGCAGTGCTGGCCGAGGTACGCAGTATTTT. This sequence encodes CSAGRGTQYF.

About this clonotype itself: Just one base apart from a much larger clone, this may be a read error. This sequence joins TRBV9 and TRBJ1-4; TRBD1 might be the D (5 bases). Germline V gives CDR1 SGDLS, CDR2 YYNGEE. CDR3 size: 15 residues. Trimming shortened V by 3 bases and J by 5 bases, and 14 bases separated the two germline ends. The CDR3 DNA reads as TGTGCCAGCAGCGCAGGACACCAGAACAATGAAAAACTGTTTTTT. Encoded protein: CASSAGHQNNEKLFF.

This clonotype was counted many times. V is TRBV6-6 and J is TRBJ1-5, with 7 bases identical to TRBD1. V dropped 5 bases and J dropped 2; count of bases not matched to a gene: 6. The CDR3 spans 15 residues. The germline gives CDR1 MNHNY, CDR2 SVGAGI (reference sequence). The CDR3 DNA reads as TGTGCCAGCAGTGATTGGGGGACAGGCAATCAGCCCCAGCATTTT. Its translation: CASSDWGTGNQPQHF.

This clonotype was seen many times. This chain joins TRBV2 and TRBJ2-7; the D is unclear. Between the trimmed V and J ends, which lost 2 bases and 0 bases, there was a span of 11 bases. The CDR3 length is 15 residues. The germline V gene encodes CDR1 SNHLY and CDR2 FYNNEI. CDR3 bases: TGTGCCAGCAGTGAAACCGCGGTGAGCTCCTACGAGCAGTACTTC. As protein: CASSETAVSSYEQYF. The variable domain in full, with the rest retrieved from reference TRBV2 and TRBJ2-7, is EPEVTQTPSHQVTQMGQEVILRCVPISNHLYFYWYRQILGQKVEFLVSFYNNEISEKSEIFDDQFSVERPDGSNFTLKIRSTKLEDSAMYFCASSETAVSSYEQYFGPGTRLTVT.

This clonotype appeared once. One end of the junction does not line up with germline, which may come from a read error. This chain joins TRBV5-1 and TRBJ1-2, with TRBD1 identical over 7 bases. Germline V gene lookup returns CDR1 SGHRS and CDR2 YFSETQ. CDR3 length: 15 residues. CDR3 residues: CASSLATGANCGYTF. The CDR3 coding sequence is TGCGCCAGCAGCTTGGCCACAGGGGCTAACTGTGGCTACACCTTC.